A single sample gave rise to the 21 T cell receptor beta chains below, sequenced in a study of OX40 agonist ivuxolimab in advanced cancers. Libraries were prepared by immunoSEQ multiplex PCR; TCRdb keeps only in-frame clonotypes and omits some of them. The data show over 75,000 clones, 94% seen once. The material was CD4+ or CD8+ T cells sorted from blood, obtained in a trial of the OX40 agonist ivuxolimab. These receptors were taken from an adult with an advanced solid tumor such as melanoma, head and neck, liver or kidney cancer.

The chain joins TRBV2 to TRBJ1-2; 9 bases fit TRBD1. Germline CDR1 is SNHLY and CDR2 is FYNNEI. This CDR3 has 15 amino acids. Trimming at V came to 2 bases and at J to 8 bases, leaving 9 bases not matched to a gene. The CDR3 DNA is TGTGCCAGCAGTGAAAGTGGACAGGGGATTGGAGGCTACACCTTC. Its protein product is CASSESGQGIGGYTF.

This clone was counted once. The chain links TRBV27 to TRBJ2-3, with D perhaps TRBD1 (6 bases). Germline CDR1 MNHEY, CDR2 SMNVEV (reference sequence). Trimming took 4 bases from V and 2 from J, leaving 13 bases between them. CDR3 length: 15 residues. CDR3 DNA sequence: TGTGCCAGCAGTTACCTCCGGGACAACACAGATACGCAGTATTTT. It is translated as CASSYLRDNTDTQYF.

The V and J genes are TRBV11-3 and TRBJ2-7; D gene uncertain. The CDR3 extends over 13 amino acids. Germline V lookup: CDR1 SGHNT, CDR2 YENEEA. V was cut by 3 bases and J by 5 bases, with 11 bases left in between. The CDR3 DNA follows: TGTGCCAGCAGCTTTAACGTGAACCACGAGCAGTACTTC. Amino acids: CASSFNVNHEQYF. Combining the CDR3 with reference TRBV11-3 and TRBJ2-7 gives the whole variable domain EAGVVQSPRYKIIEKKQPVAFWCNPISGHNTLYWYLQNLGQGPELLIRYENEEAVDDSQLPKDRFSAERLKGVDSTLKIQPAELGDSAVYLCASSFNVNHEQYFGPGTRLTVT.

CDR3 DNA sequence: TGTGCCAGCAGTTTGAAGGGGGCGACGAGGGAGCAGTACTTC. Amino acids: CASSLKGATREQYF. This chain joins TRBV27 and TRBJ2-7; 7 bases are a match to TRBD1. Trimming cost V 3 bases and J 7 bases; bases outside gene matches: 9. Germline CDR1 and CDR2: MNHEY and SMNVEV (reference sequence). The CDR3 loop spans 14 amino acids.

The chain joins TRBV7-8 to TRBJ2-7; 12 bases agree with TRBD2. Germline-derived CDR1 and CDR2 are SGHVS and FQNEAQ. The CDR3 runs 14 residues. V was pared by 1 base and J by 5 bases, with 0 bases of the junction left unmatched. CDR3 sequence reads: CASSLGLAGDEQYF. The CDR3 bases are TGTGCCAGCAGCTTAGGACTAGCGGGAGACGAGCAGTACTTC.

This CDR3 is CASSIPSDGYTF. The CDR3 DNA is TGTGCCAGTAGTATACCCAGCGATGGCTACACCTTC. The gene calls are TRBV19 and TRBJ1-2, with no clear D. The CDR3 is made up of 12 amino acids. V dropped 2 bases and J dropped 6 bases, with 7 bases sitting between them. Per the germline V gene, CDR1 is LNHDA and CDR2 is SQIVND (reference sequence).

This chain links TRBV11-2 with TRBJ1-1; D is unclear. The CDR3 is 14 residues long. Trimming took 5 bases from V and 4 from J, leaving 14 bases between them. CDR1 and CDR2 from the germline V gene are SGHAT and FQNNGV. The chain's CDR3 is CASSPLSRTTEAFF. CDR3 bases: TGTGCCAGCAGCCCGCTCAGCAGGACCACTGAAGCTTTCTTT.

The CDR3 DNA reads as TGTGCCAGCAGCTTAGATCCGAACAGGAGCCCCACAGATACGCAGTATTTT. Amino acids: CASSLDPNRSPTDTQYF. The chain is built from TRBV11-2 and TRBJ2-3, with a possible D match to TRBD1 (5 bases). Trimming removed 0 bases from V and 2 bases from J, with 15 bases in between. The germline V gene encodes CDR1 SGHAT and CDR2 FQNNGV. The CDR3 spans 17 residues.

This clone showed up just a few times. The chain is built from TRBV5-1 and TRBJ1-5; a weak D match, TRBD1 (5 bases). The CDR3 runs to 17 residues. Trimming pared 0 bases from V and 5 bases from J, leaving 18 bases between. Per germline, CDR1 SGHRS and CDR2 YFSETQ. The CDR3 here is CASSLDGVGGPDQPQHF. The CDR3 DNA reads TGCGCCAGCAGCTTGGATGGGGTGGGGGGACCGGATCAGCCCCAGCATTTT.

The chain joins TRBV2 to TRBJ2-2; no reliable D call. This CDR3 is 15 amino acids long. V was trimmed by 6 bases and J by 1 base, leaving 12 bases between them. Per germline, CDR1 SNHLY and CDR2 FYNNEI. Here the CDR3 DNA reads TGTGCCAGCAGGAGGAGCTTCGTGAACACCGGGGAGCTGTTTTTT. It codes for CASRRSFVNTGELFF.

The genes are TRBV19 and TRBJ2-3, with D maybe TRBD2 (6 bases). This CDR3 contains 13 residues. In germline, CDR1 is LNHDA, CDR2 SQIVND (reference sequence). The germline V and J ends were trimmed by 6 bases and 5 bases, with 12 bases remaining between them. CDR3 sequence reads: CASRPLGGDTQYF. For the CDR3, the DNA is TGTGCCAGTAGACCCTTGGGAGGAGATACGCAGTATTTT.

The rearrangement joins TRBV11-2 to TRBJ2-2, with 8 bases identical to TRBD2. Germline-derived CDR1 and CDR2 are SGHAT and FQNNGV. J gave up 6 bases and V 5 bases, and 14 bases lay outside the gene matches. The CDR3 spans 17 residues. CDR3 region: CASSQTLVAGYAGELFF. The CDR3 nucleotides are TGTGCCAGCAGCCAAACCCTTGTAGCGGGGTATGCCGGGGAGCTGTTTTTT. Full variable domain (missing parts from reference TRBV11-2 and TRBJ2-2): EAGVAQSPRYKIIEKRQSVAFWCNPISGHATLYWYQQILGQGPKLLIQFQNNGVVDDSQLPKDRFSAERLKGVDSTLKIQPAKLEDSAVYLCASSQTLVAGYAGELFFGEGSRLTVL.

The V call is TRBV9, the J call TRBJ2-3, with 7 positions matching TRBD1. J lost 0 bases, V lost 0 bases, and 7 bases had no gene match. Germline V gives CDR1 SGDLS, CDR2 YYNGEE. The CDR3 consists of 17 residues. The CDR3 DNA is TGTGCCAGCAGCGTAGAATCGGGACAGTTAAGCACAGATACGCAGTATTTT. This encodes CASSVESGQLSTDTQYF.

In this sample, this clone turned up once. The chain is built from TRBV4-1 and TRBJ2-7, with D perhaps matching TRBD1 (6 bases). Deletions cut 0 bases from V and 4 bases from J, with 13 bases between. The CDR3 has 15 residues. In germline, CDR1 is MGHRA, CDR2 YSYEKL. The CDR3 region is CASSQEQWTEYEQYF. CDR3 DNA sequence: TGCGCCAGCAGCCAAGAGCAATGGACAGAATACGAGCAGTACTTC.

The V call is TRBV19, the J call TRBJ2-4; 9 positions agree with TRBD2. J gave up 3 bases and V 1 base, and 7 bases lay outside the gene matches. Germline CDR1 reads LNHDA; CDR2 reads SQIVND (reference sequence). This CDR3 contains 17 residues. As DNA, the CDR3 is TGTGCCAGTAGTATAGTTTTGGGACTAGCATTCAAAAACATTCAGTACTTC. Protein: CASSIVLGLAFKNIQYF.

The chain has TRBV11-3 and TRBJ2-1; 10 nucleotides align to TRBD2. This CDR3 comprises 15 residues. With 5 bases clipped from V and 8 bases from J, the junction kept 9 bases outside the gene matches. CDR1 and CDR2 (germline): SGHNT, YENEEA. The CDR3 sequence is CASSPLAGERDEQFF. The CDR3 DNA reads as TGTGCCAGCAGCCCTCTAGCGGGAGAAAGAGATGAGCAGTTCTTC.

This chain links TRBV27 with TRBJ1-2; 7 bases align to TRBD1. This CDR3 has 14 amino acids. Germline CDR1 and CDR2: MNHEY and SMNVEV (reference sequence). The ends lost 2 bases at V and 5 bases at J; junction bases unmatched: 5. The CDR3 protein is CASSLSGTAYGYTF. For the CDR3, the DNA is TGTGCCAGCAGTTTAAGCGGGACAGCTTATGGCTACACCTTC.

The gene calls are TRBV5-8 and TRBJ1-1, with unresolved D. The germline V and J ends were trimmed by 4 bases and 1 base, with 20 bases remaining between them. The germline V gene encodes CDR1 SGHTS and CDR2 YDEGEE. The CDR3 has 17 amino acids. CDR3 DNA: TGTGCCAGCAGCCAACTTCTGTCATTGACATGGAACACTGAAGCTTTCTTT. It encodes CASSQLLSLTWNTEAFF.

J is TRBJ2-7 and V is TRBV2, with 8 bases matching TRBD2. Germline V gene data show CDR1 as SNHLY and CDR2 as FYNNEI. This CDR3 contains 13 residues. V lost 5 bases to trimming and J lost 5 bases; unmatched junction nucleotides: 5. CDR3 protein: CASSRTSNHEQYF. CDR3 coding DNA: TGTGCCAGCAGTCGGACTAGCAACCACGAGCAGTACTTC.

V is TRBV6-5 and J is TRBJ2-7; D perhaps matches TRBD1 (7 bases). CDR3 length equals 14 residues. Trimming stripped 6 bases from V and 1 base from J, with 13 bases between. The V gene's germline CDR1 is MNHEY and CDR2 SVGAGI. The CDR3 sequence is CASSPRGESYEQYF. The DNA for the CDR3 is TGTGCCAGCAGCCCCAGGGGGGAATCCTACGAGCAGTACTTC.

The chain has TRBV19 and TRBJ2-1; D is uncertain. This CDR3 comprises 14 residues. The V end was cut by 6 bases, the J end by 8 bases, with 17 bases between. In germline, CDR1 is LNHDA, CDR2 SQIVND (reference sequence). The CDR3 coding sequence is TGTGCCAGTAGATCGATCTACTTCGAACATGAGCAGTTCTTC. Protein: CASRSIYFEHEQFF. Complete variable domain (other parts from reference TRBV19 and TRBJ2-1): DGGITQSPKYLFRKEGQNVTLSCEQNLNHDAMYWYRQDPGQGLRLIYYSQIVNDFQKGDIAEGYSVSREKKESFPLTVTSAQKNPTAFYLCASRSIYFEHEQFFGPGTRLTVL.